This T cell receptor beta chain came from a study of cytomegalovirus exposure and HLA in healthy donors. Study observations and caveats: Further analysis was carried out later, and it showed several of the most significant clusters appearing linked to common viral pathogens. In a later analysis, CMV-associated beta chains were mostly HLA-associated, it appeared. The classifier reportedly diagnosed cytomegalovirus status with high sensitivity and specificity.

About this clone: Its antigen is as yet unknown.

At sampling all donors were nominally healthy, likely with unrecorded immune exposures. V gave up 0 bases and J gave up 7 bases, with 12 bases separating them. CDR1 and CDR2 (germline): LNHNV, YYDKDF (reference sequence). The CDR3 runs to 15 residues. The PCR was carried out with 60 Vbeta primers and 13 Jbeta primers. Method: immunoSEQ multiplex PCR; TCRdb's copy keeps in-frame clones and lacks some. Here the sample spans under 200,000 clones, around 80% being singletons. The clonotype comes from a man aged 40-49 years in good health and CMV-seropositive. The chain employs TRBV15 and TRBJ1-4; D uncertain. Sample: PBMCs. The CDR3 spells CATSRDLGGSEKLFF. CDR3 bases: TGTGCCACCAGCAGAGATCTGGGAGGGAGTGAAAAACTGTTTTTT. Full variable domain (remainder filled in from reference TRBV15 and TRBJ1-4): DAMVIQNPRYQVTQFGKPVTLSCSQTLNHNVMYWYQQKSSQAPKLLFHYYDKDFNNEADTPDNFQSRRPNTSFCFLDIRSPGLGDTAMYLCATSRDLGGSEKLFFGSGTQLSVL.